These T cell receptor beta chains were read from a single sample in a study of post-analysis software for immune sequencing data. TCRdb independently ran MiXCR on the PCR reads; one entry per CDR3 protein. The profile shows 800,000 to 950,000 distinct CDR3 sequences, approximately 53% of them singletons. The sample taken for sequencing was blood. The receptors stem from a girl aged 5-17 years with multiple sclerosis. CDR3s include the opening cysteine and the closing phenylalanine or tryptophan. A D gene is named only where the DNA matches it firmly. Size is omitted from some rows. Given values are once, few, many or a class for expanded clones.

J gene	V gene	D gene	clone size	CDR3 protein	CDR3 DNA
TRBJ2-7	TRBV12-3/TRBV12-4	-	-	CASRGTSGEQYF	TGTGCCAGCAGGGGGACGAGCGGCGAGCAGTACTTC
TRBJ2-7	TRBV5-1	TRBD1	many	CASSLGQGGSYEQYF	TGTGCCAGCAGCCTAGGACAGGGCGGATCCTACGAGCAGTACTTC
TRBJ2-1	TRBV6-2/TRBV6-3	-	-	CASSYNSYNEQFF	TGTGCCAGCAGTTACAATTCCTACAATGAGCAGTTCTTC
TRBJ2-7	TRBV14	TRBD1	-	CASSQTGDAYEQYF	TGTGCCAGCAGCCAAACAGGGGACGCCTACGAGCAGTACTTC
TRBJ2-1	TRBV29-1	TRBD1	-	CSVGDVRDRGLRSEQFF	TGCAGCGTTGGAGACGTTCGGGACAGGGGGCTGAGAAGTGAGCAGTTCTTC
TRBJ1-2	TRBV9	TRBD1	-	CASSVDRSNYGYTF	TGTGCCAGCAGCGTGGACAGGAGTAACTATGGCTACACCTTC
TRBJ2-1	TRBV12-3/TRBV12-4	TRBD2	few	CASSLLAGGPHEQFF	TGTGCCAGCAGTCTCCTAGCGGGAGGGCCACATGAGCAGTTCTTC
TRBJ1-2	TRBV29-1	TRBD1	few	CSVTGTGSNYGYTF	TGCAGCGTCACGGGGACAGGCTCGAACTATGGCTACACCTTC
TRBJ2-7	TRBV7-9	TRBD2	once	CASSSPTGTSVASGEQYF	TGTGCCAGCAGCTCGCCAACCGGGACTAGCGTTGCGTCCGGCGAGCAGTACTTC
TRBJ2-2	TRBV20-1	-	-	CSAGKGSTGELFF	TGCAGTGCCGGGAAAGGGTCCACCGGGGAGCTGTTTTTT
TRBJ1-1	TRBV20-1	TRBD1	-	CSAGGQSNTEAFF	TGCAGTGCAGGGGGACAGTCGAACACTGAAGCTTTCTTT
TRBJ2-7	TRBV7-2	TRBD1	few	CASSLNRGYEQYF	TGTGCCAGCAGCTTAAACAGGGGATACGAGCAGTACTTC
TRBJ1-2	TRBV6-5	-	-	CANSYEGWHGYTF	TGTGCCAACAGTTACGAGGGCTGGCATGGCTACACCTTC
TRBJ2-5	TRBV5-5	-	-	CANSFNPRETQYF	TGTGCCAACAGCTTCAACCCCAGGGAGACCCAGTACTTC
TRBJ2-1	TRBV20-1	TRBD2	-	CSARDSGGAYNEQFF	TGCAGTGCTAGAGATAGCGGGGGGGCGTACAATGAGCAGTTCTTC
TRBJ2-1	TRBV12-3/TRBV12-4	TRBD2	few	CASSSQTSGRAGEQFF	TGTGCCAGCAGTTCTCAGACTAGCGGGAGGGCGGGTGAGCAGTTCTTC
TRBJ2-3	TRBV6-1	-	-	CASMGRVWSDTQYF	TGTGCCAGCATGGGAAGGGTTTGGTCAGATACGCAGTATTTT
TRBJ2-7	TRBV9	TRBD2	-	CASSADGGGAEYEQYF	TGTGCCAGCAGCGCCGATGGCGGGGGGGCCGAGTACGAGCAGTACTTC
TRBJ2-3	TRBV7-2	TRBD1	-	CTSSWDRDTQYF	TGTACCAGCAGCTGGGACAGAGATACGCAGTATTTT
TRBJ1-2	TRBV29-1	TRBD1	-	CSVTGTGLFFRGYTF	TGCAGCGTTACCGGGACAGGGTTGTTTTTTCGAGGCTACACCTTC
TRBJ1-5	TRBV5-1	TRBD1	-	CASSPGTGSSLGGQPQHF	TGCGCCAGCAGCCCCGGGACAGGGTCATCTCTAGGGGGGCAGCCCCAGCATTTT
TRBJ2-5	TRBV12-3/TRBV12-4	-	-	CASSFSLLSGKETQYF	TGTGCCAGCAGTTTCTCCCTCCTCTCCGGGAAGGAGACCCAGTACTTC
TRBJ2-1	TRBV2	-	-	CASSPRSVSSYNEQFF	TGTGCCAGCAGCCCTAGGTCGGTTAGCTCCTACAATGAGCAGTTCTTC
TRBJ1-1	TRBV12-3/TRBV12-4	-	-	CASSSTRGRTEAFF	TGTGCCAGCAGCTCAACCAGGGGACGAACTGAAGCTTTCTTT
TRBJ1-2	TRBV7-9	-	-	CASSKDREFYGYTF	TGTGCCAGCAGTAAAGACAGAGAGTTCTATGGCTACACCTTC
TRBJ2-7	TRBV7-3	-	once	CASSPGDSSSAQYF	TGTGCCAGCAGCCCCGGCGATTCTTCAAGCGCGCAGTACTTC